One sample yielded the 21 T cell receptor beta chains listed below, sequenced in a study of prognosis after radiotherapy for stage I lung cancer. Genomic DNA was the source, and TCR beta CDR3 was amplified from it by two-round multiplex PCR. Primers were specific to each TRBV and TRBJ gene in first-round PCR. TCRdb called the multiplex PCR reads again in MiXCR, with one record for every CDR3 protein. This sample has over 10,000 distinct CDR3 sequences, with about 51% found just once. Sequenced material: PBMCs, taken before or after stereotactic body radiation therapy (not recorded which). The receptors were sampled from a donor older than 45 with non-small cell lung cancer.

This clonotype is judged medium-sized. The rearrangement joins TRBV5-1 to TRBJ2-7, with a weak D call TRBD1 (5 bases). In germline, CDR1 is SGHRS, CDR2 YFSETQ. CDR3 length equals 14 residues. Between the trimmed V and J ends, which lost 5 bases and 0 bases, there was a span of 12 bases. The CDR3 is CASRNDRFSYEQYF. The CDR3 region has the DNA TGCGCCAGCAGGAACGACAGATTCTCCTACGAGCAGTACTTC.

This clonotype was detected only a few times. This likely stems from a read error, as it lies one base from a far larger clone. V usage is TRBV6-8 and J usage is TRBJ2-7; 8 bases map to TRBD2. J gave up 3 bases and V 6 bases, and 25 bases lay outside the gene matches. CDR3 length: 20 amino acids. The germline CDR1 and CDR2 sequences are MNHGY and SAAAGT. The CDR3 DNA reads TGTGCCAGCAGACTTGACGGTGCGAGCGGGAGTATCTTTGGTAACTACGAGCAGTACTTC. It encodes CASRLDGASGSIFGNYEQYF.

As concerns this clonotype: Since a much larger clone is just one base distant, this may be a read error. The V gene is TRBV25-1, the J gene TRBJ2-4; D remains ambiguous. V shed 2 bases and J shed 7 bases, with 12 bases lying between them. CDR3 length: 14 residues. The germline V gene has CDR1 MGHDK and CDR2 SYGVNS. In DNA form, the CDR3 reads TGTGCCAGCAGTGAAGAGGCAGCCCCGAACATTCAGTACTTC. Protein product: CASSEEAAPNIQYF. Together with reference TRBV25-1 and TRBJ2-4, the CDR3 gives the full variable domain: EADIYQTPRYLVIGTGKKITLECSQTMGHDKMYWYQQDPGMELHLIHYSYGVNSTEKGDLSSESTVSRIRTEHFPLTLESARPSHTSQYLCASSEEAAPNIQYFGAGTRLSVL.

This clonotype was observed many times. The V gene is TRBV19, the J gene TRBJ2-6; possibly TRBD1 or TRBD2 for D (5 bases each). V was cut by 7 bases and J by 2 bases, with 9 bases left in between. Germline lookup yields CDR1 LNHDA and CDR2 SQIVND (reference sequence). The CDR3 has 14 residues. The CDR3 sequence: CASKRGAGANVLTF. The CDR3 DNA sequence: TGTGCCAGTAAAAGAGGGGCTGGGGCCAACGTCCTGACTTTC.

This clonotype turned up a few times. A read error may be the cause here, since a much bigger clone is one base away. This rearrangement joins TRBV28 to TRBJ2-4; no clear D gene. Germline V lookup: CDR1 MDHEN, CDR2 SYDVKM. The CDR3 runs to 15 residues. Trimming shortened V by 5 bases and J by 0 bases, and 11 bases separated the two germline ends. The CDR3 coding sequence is TGTGCCAGCAGTACGCTTGAGTTAGCCAAAAACATTCAGTACTTC. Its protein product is CASSTLELAKNIQYF.

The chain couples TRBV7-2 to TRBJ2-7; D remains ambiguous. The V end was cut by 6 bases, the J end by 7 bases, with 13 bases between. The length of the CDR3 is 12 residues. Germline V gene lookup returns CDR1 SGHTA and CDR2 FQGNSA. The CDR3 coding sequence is TGTGCCAGCAGTCTGACCGATTTGGAGCAGTACTTC. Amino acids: CASSLTDLEQYF.

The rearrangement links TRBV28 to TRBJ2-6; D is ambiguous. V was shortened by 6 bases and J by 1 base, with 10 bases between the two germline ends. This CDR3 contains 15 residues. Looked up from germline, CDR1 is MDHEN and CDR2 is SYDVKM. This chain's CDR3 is CASRPIRSGANVLTF. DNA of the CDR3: TGTGCCAGCAGACCCATCAGATCTGGGGCCAACGTCCTGACTTTC.

The CDR3 nucleotides read TGTGCCAGCAGCCAAGGACTAGCGGGAAGCTACGAGCAGTACTTC. It is translated as CASSQGLAGSYEQYF. The chain joins TRBV4-2 to TRBJ2-7, with 11 bases identical to TRBD2. V gave up 1 base and J gave up 3 bases; unmatched junction bases: 2. The CDR3 totals 15 residues. The germline gives CDR1 LGHNA, CDR2 YNFKEQ.

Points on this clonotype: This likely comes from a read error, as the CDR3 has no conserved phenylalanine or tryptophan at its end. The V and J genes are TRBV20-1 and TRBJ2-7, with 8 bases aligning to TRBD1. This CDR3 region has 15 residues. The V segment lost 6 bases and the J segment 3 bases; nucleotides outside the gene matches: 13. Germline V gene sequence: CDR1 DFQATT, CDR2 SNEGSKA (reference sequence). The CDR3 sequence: CSAPLRTGNYYEQYL. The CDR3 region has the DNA TGCAGTGCGCCCCTCCGGACAGGGAACTACTACGAGCAGTACTTA.

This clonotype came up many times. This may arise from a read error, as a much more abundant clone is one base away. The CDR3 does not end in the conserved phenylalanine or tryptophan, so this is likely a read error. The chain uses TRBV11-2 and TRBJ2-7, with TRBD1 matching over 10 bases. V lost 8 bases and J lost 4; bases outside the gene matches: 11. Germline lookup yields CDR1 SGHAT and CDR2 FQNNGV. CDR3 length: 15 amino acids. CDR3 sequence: CASQNPGQGKYEQYL. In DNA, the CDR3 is TGTGCCAGCCAGAATCCGGGACAGGGGAAATACGAGCAGTACCTC.

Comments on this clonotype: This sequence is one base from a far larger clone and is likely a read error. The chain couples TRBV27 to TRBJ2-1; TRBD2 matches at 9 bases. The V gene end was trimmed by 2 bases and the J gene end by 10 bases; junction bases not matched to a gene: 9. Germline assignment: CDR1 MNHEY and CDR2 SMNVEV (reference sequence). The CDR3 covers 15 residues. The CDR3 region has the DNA TGTGCCAGCAGTTTAATAGCGGGAGCAATCTACGAGCAGTTCTTC. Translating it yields CASSLIAGAIYEQFF.

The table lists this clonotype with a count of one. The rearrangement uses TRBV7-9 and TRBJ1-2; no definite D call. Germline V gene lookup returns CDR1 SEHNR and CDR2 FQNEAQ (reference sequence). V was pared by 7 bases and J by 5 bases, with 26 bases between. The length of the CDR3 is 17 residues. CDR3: CASIPTHGRAVLYGYTF. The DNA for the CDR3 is TGTGCCAGCATCCCTACTCATGGGCGAGCAGTACTATATGGCTACACCTTC.

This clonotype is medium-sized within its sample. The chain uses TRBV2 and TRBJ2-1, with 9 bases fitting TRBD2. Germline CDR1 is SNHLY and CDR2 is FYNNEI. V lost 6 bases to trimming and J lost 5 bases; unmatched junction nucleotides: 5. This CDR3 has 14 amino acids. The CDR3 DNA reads TGTGCCAGCAGCCTAGCGGGATTTAACAATGAGCAGTTCTTC. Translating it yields CASSLAGFNNEQFF.

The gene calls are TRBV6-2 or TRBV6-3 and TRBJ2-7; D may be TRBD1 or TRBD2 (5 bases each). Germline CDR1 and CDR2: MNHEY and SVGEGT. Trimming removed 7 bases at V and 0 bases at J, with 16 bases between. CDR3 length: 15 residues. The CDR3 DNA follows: TGTGCCAGCATCCGATCCGGGGCCCTCTCCTACGAGCAGTACTTC. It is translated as CASIRSGALSYEQYF.

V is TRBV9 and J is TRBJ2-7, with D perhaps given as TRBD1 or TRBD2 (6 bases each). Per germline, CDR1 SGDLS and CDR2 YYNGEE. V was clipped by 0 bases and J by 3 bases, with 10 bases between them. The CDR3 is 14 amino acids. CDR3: CASSVAGANYEQYF. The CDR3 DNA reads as TGTGCCAGCAGCGTAGCGGGGGCAAACTACGAGCAGTACTTC.

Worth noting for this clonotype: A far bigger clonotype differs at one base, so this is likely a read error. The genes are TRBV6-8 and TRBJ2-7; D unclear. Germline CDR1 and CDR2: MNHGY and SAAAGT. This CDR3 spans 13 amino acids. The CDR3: CASKSASSYERYF. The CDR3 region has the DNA TGTGCCAGCAAGTCAGCGAGCTCCTACGAGCGGTACTTC.

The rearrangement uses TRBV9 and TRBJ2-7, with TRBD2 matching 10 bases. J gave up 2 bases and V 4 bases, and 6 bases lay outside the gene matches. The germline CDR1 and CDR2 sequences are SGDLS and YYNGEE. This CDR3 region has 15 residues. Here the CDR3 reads CASSTGLAEAYEQYF. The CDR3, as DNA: TGTGCCAGCAGCACCGGACTAGCGGAGGCCTACGAGCAGTACTTC.

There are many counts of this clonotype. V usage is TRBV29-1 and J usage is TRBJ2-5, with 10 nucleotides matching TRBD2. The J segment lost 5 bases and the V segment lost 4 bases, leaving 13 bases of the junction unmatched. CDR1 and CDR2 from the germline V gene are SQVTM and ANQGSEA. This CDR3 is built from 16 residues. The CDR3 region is CSVAGLAGVGGETQYF. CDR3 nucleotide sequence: TGCAGCGTTGCTGGGCTAGCGGGAGTGGGCGGGGAGACCCAGTACTTC.

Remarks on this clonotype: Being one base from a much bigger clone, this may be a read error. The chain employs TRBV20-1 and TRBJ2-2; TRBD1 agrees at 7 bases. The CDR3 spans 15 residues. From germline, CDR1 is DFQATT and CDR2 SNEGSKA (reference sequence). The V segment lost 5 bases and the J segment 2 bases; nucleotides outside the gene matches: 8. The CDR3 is CSAPGTVTNTGELFF. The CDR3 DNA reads TGCAGTGCTCCCGGGACAGTGACCAACACCGGGGAGCTGTTTTTT.

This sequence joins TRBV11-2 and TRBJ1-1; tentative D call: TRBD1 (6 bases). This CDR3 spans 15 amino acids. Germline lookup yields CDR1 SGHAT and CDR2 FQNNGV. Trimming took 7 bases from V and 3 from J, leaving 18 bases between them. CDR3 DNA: TGTGCCAGCAATGGGTTGGGGGCGTGGGACACTGAAGCTTTCTTT. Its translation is CASNGLGAWDTEAFF.

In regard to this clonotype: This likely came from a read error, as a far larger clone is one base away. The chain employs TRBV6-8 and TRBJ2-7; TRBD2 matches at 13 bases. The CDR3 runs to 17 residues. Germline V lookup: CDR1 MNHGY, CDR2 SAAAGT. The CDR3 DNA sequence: TGTGTCAGCAGAGCCGGGACTAGCGGGATGCGCTCCTACGAGCAGTACTTC. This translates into CVSRAGTSGMRSYEQYF.